Given below is one TCR beta chain in context. Its target is not known. The protocol was immunoSEQ multiplex PCR, while the TCRdb copy is restricted to in-frame clones and leaves out a portion. The sample yields 50,000 to 70,000 clones, 75% to 90% seen once. Trimming shortened V by 4 bases and J by 2 bases, and 18 bases separated the two germline ends. The CDR3 runs 17 residues. Germline V lookup: CDR1 KGHDR, CDR2 SFDVKD. This sample stems from a study of T cell responses to AZD1222 COVID-19 vaccine. Study results and limitations: Vaccination with two AZD1222 doses was followed by a rise in Spike-specific TCR breadth and depth. Only a handful of people who got AZD1222 tested seropositive at baseline. Epitopes outside B.1.351 and B.1.1.7 mutated regions reportedly drew nearly half of spike TCRs.

The study pooled second doses at about 4 or about 12 weeks. The rearrangement uses TRBV24-1 and TRBJ2-3; D could derive from TRBD1 or TRBD2 (5 bases each). This sequence was found in an adult who received the AZD1222 COVID-19 vaccine. Sequencing used peripheral blood, obtained 28 days after the second AZD1222 dose. CDR3 in DNA: TGTGCCACCAGTGACCCCCCGACCGGGGCCCCCACAGATACGCAGTATTTT. It specifies CATSDPPTGAPTDTQYF.